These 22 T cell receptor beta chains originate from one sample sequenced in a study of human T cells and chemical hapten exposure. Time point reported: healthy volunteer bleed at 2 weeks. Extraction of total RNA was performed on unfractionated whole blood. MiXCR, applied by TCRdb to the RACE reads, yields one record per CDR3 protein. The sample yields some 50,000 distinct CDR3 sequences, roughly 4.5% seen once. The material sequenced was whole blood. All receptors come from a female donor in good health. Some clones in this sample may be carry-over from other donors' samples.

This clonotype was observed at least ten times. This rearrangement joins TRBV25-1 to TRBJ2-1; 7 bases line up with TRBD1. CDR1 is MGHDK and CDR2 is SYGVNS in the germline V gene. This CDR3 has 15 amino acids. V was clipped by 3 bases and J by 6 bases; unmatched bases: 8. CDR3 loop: CASSETGSIANEQFF. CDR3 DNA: TGTGCCAGCAGTGAGACAGGGAGTATCGCCAATGAGCAGTTCTTC.

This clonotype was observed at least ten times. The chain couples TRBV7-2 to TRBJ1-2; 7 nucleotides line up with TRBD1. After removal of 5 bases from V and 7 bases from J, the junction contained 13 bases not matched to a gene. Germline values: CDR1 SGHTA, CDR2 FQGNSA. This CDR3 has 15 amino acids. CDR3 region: CASSNQHGQASGYTF. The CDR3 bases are TGTGCCAGCAGCAACCAGCATGGACAGGCCTCTGGCTACACCTTC.

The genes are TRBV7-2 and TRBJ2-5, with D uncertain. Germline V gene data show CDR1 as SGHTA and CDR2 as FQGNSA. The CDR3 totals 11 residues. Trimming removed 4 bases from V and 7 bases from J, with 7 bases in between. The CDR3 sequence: CASSSTPTQYF. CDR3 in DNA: TGTGCCAGCAGCTCCACCCCGACCCAGTACTTC.

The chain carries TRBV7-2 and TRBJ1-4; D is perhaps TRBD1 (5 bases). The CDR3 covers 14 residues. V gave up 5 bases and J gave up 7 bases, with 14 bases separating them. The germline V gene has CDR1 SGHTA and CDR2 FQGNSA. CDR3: CASSPTRGTEKLFF. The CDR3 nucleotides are TGTGCCAGCAGCCCAACGAGGGGTACTGAAAAACTGTTTTTT.

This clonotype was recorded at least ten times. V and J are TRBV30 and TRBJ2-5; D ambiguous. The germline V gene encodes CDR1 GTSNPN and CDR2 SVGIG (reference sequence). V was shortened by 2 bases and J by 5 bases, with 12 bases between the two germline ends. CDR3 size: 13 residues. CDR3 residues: CAWSLGLKETQYF. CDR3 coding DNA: TGTGCCTGGAGTTTGGGTCTCAAGGAGACCCAGTACTTC.

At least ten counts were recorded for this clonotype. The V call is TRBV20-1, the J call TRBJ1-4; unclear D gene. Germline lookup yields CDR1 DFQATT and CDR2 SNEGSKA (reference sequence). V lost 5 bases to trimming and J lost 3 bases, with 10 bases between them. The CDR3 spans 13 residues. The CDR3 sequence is CSAVGWANEKLFF. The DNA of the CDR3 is TGCAGTGCTGTTGGATGGGCTAATGAAAAACTGTTTTTT.

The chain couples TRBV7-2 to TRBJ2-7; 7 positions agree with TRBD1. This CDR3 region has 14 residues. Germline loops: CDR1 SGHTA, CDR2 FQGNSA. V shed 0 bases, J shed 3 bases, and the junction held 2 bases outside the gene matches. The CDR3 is CASSLAQGVYEQYF. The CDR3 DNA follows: TGTGCCAGCAGCTTAGCGCAGGGGGTCTACGAGCAGTACTTC.

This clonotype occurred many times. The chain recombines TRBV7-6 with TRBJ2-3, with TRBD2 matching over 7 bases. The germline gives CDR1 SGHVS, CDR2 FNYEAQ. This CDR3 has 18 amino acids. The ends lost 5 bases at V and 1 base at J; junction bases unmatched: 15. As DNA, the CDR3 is TGTGCCAGCAGCCCAAGGATTGGGCGGGAGCTTCGCACAGATACGCAGTATTTT. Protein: CASSPRIGRELRTDTQYF.

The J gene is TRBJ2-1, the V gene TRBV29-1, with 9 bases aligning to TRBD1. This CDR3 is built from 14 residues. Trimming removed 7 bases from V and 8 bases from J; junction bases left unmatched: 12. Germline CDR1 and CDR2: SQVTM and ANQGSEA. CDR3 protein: CSGITGGAFHEQFF. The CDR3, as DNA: TGCAGCGGAATTACAGGGGGCGCTTTTCATGAGCAGTTCTTC.

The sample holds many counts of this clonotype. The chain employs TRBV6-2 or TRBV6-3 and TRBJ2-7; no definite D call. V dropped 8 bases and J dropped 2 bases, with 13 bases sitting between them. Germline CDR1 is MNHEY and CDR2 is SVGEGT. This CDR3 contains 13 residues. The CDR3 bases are TGTGCCAGCTGGACCGCTAGTACCTACGAGCAGTACTTC. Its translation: CASWTASTYEQYF.

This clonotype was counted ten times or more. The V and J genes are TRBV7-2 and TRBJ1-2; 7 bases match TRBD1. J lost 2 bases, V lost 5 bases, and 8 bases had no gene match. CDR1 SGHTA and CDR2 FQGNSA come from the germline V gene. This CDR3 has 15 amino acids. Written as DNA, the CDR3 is TGTGCCAGCAGCGGGGGACAGTTGGGGAACTATGGCTACACCTTC. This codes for CASSGGQLGNYGYTF.

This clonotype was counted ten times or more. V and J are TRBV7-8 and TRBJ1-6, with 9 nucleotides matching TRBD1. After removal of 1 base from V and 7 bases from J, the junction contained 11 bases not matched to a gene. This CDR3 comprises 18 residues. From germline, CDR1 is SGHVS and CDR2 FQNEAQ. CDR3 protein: CASSLDTGGGIGNSPLHF. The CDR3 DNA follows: TGTGCCAGCAGCTTAGATACAGGGGGCGGGATTGGCAATTCACCCCTCCACTTT.

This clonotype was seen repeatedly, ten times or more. The CDR3 coding sequence is TGTGCCAGCAACAGGGACAATCAGCCCCAGCATTTT. Its translation is CASNRDNQPQHF. The chain links TRBV2 to TRBJ1-5; D perhaps matches TRBD1 (6 bases). The CDR3 runs 12 residues. Germline CDR1 and CDR2: SNHLY and FYNNEI. V was trimmed by 7 bases and J by 3 bases, leaving 7 bases between them.

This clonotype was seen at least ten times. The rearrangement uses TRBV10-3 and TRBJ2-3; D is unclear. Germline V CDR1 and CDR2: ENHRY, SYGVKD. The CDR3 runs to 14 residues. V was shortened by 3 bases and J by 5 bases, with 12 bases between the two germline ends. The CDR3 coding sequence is TGTGCCATCAGTGAAATAGAAAAAGGAGATACGCAGTATTTT. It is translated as CAISEIEKGDTQYF.

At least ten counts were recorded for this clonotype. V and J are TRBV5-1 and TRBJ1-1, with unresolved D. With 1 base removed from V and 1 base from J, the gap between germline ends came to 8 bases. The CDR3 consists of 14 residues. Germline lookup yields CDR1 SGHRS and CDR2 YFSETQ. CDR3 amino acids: CASSLLAGNTEAFF. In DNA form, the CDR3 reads TGCGCCAGCAGCTTGCTCGCCGGGAACACTGAAGCTTTCTTT.

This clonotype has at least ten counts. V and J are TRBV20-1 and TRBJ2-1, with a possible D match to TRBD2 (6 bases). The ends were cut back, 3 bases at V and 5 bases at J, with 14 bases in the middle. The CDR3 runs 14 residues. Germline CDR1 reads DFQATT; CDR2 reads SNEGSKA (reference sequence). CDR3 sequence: CSASEKRTNNEQFF. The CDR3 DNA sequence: TGCAGTGCTAGTGAGAAGCGGACTAACAATGAGCAGTTCTTC.

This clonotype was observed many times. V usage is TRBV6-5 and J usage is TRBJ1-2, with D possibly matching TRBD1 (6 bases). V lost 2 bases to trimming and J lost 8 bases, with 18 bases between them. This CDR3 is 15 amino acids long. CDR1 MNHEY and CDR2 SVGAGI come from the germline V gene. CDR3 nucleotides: TGTGCCAGCAGTTACCTCCGAGGGGGGTCTTCGGGCTACACCTTC. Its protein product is CASSYLRGGSSGYTF.

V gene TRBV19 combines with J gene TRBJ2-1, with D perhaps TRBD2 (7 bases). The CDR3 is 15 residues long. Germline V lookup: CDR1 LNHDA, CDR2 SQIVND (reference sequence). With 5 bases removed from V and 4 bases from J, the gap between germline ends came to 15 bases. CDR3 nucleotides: TGTGCCAGTAGTTCCGGGGGGCCGGGATACAATGAGCAGTTCTTC. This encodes CASSSGGPGYNEQFF.

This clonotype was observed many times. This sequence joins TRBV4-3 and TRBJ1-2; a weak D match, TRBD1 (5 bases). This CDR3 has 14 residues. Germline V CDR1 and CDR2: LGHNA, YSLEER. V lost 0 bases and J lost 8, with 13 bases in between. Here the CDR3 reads CASSQDLRGGGYTF. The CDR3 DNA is TGCGCCAGCAGCCAAGATCTGAGGGGTGGCGGCTACACCTTC.

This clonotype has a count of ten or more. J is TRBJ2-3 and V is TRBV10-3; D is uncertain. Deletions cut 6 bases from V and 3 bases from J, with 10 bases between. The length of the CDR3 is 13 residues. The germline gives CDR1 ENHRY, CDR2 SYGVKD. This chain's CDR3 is CAIRLGETDTQYF. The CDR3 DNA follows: TGTGCCATCAGGTTAGGAGAGACAGATACGCAGTATTTT.

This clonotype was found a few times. The CDR3 here is CSAQQGLRETQYF. The DNA for the CDR3 is TGCAGTGCGCAACAGGGACTACGGGAGACCCAGTACTTC. This chain uses TRBV20-1 with TRBJ2-5, with a possible D match to TRBD2 (7 bases). This CDR3 region has 13 residues. Per germline, CDR1 DFQATT and CDR2 SNEGSKA (reference sequence). Trimming pared 6 bases from V and 5 bases from J, leaving 16 bases between.

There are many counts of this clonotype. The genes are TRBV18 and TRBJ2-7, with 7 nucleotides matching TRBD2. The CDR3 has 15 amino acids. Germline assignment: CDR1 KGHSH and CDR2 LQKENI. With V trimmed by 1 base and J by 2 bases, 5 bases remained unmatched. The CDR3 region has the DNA TGTGCCAGCTCACCACGGATTGGGGGGGCCTACGAGCAGTACTTC. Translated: CASSPRIGGAYEQYF.